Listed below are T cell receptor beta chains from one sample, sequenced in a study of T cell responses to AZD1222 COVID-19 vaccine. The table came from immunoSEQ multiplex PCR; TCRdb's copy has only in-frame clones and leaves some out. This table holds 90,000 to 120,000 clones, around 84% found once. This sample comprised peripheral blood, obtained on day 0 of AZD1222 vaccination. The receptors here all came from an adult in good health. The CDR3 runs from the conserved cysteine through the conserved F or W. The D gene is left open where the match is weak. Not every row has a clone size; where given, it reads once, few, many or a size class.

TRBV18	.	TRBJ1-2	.	CASSTGHDYGYTF	TGTGCCAGCTCAACTGGACACGACTATGGCTACACCTTC
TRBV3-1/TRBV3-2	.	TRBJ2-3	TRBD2	CASSQGTGTSRTDTQYF	TGTGCCAGCAGCCAAGGTACAGGGACTAGCCGCACAGATACGCAGTATTTT
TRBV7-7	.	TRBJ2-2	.	CASSLELNTGELFF	TGTGCCAGCAGCTTAGAACTAAACACCGGGGAGCTGTTTTTT
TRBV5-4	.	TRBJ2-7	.	CASSWETGLSSYEQYF	TGTGCCAGCAGCTGGGAGACAGGACTCTCCTCCTACGAGCAGTACTTC
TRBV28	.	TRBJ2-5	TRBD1	CASSLGTGGAETQYF	TGTGCCAGCAGTTTGGGGACAGGGGGCGCGGAGACCCAGTACTTC
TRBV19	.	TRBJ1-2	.	CASKGGATNYGYTF	TGTGCCAGTAAGGGGGGGGCGACGAACTATGGCTACACCTTC
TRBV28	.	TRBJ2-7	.	CASNSYPSSYEQYF	TGTGCCAGCAATTCTTACCCGAGCTCCTACGAGCAGTACTTC
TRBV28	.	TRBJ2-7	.	CASSSGTDAYEQYF	TGTGCCAGCAGTTCGGGGACGGACGCCTACGAGCAGTACTTC
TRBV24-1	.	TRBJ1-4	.	CATSFGRAANEKLFF	TGTGCCACCAGTTTTGGCCGGGCGGCTAATGAAAAACTGTTTTTT
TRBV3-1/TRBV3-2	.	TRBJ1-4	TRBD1	CASSRRDRGPRTNEKLFF	TGTGCCAGCAGCCGCCGGGACAGGGGGCCCAGGACTAATGAAAAACTGTTTTTT
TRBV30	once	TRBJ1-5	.	CAWSVGGPSNQPQHF	TGTGCCTGGAGTGTGGGTGGGCCAAGCAATCAGCCCCAGCATTTT
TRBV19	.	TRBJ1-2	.	CASRPGSKSYGYTF	TGTGCCAGTAGACCGGGATCCAAGAGCTATGGCTACACCTTC
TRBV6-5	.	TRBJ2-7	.	CASSSGRRPTYEQYF	TGTGCCAGCAGTTCAGGGAGAAGGCCTACCTACGAGCAGTACTTC
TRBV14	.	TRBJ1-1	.	CASSQVLDTEAFF	TGTGCCAGCAGCCAAGTGTTAGACACTGAAGCTTTCTTT
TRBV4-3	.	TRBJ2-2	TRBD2	CASSQDPGGLAGGTGELFF	TGCGCCAGCAGCCAAGACCCCGGGGGTCTAGCGGGAGGTACCGGGGAGCTGTTTTTT
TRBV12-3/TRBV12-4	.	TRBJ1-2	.	CASSRGLRGYTF	TGTGCCAGCAGCCGGGGACTTCGGGGCTACACCTTC
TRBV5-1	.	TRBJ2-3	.	CASSLGVSTDTQYF	TGCGCCAGCAGCTTGGGGGTTAGCACAGATACGCAGTATTTT
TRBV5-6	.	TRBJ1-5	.	CASSYRGGFSNQPQHF	TGTGCCAGCAGCTACCGGGGAGGGTTTAGCAATCAGCCCCAGCATTTT
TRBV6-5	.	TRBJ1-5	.	CASSYSPDQPQHF	TGTGCCAGCAGTTACTCTCCGGATCAGCCCCAGCATTTT
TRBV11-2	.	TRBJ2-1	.	CASSLKSGNEQFF	TGTGCCAGCAGCTTAAAGTCGGGGAATGAGCAGTTCTTC
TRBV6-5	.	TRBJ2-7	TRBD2	CASRSGLAGEQYF	TGTGCCAGCAGATCGGGACTAGCTGGGGAGCAGTACTTC
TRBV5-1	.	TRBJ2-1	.	CASSLDGGASYNEQFF	TGCGCCAGCAGCTTGGATGGGGGGGCCTCCTACAATGAGCAGTTCTTC
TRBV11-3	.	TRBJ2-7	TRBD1	CASSSYRTGGEQYF	TGTGCCAGCAGCTCCTACCGGACAGGGGGCGAGCAGTACTTC
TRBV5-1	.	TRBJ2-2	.	CASVPIPTGTNTGELFF	TGCGCCAGCGTGCCCATCCCGACAGGCACGAACACCGGGGAGCTGTTTTTT
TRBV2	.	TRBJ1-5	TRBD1	CASSDFKGADQPQHF	TGTGCCAGCAGTGACTTTAAGGGGGCGGATCAGCCCCAGCATTTT
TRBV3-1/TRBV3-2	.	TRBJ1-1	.	CASSHRDGEAFF	TGTGCCAGCAGCCACAGGGATGGTGAAGCTTTCTTT
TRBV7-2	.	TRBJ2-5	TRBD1	CASSPSGGAETQYF	TGTGCCAGCAGCCCATCAGGGGGCGCGGAGACCCAGTACTTC
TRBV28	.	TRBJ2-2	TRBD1	CATKRGTGATGELFF	TGTGCCACCAAAAGGGGGACAGGTGCCACCGGGGAGCTGTTTTTT
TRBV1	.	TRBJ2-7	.	CTSSLSAGSQYEQYF	TGCACCAGCAGCCTCTCGGCAGGGAGTCAGTACGAGCAGTACTTC
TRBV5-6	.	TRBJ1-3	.	CASSSRGRGMGNTIYF	TGTGCCAGCAGCTCGCGAGGCCGGGGCATGGGAAACACCATATATTTT